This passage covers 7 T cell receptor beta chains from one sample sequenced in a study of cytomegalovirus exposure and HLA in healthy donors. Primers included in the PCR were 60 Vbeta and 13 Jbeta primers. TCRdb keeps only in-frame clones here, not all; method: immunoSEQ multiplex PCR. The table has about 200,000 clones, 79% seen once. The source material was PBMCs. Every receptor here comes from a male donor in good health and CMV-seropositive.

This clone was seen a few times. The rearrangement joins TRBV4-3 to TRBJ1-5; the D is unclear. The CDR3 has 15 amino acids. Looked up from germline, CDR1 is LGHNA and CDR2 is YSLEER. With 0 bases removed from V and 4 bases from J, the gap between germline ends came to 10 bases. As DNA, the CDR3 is TGCGCCAGCAGCCAAGAGAAATCGAGTAATCAGCCCCAGCATTTT. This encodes CASSQEKSSNQPQHF.

The CDR3 nucleotides are TGTGCCAGTAGTGCCAGCAGGGGGGTCTACGAGCAGTACTTC. This codes for CASSASRGVYEQYF. The V gene is TRBV19, the J gene TRBJ2-7, with D possibly TRBD1 on 7 matching bases. Germline V CDR1 and CDR2: LNHDA, SQIVND (reference sequence). The V end lost 5 bases, the J end lost 3 bases, and 14 bases lay between the germline ends. The CDR3 length is 14 residues.

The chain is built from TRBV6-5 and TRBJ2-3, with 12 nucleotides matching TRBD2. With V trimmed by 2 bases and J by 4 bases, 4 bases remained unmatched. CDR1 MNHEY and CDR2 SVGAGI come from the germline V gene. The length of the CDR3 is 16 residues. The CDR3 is CASSYTLAGGADTQYF. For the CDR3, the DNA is TGTGCCAGCAGTTACACACTAGCGGGAGGAGCAGATACGCAGTATTTT.

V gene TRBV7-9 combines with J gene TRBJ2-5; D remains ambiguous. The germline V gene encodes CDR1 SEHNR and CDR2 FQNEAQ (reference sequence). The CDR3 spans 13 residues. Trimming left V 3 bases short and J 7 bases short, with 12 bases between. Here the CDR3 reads CASSFPAPGTQYF. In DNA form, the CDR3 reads TGTGCCAGCAGCTTTCCAGCGCCGGGGACCCAGTACTTC.

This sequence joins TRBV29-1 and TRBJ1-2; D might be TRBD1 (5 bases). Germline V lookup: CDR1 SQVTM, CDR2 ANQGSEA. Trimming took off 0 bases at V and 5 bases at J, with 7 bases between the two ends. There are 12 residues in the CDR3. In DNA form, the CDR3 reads TGCAGCGTTGAAGAGGGGGGATATGGCTACACCTTC. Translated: CSVEEGGYGYTF.

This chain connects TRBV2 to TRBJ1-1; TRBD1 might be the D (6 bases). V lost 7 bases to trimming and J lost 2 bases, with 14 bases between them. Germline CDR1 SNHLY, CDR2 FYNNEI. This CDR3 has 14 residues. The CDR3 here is CASTKQGPNTEAFF. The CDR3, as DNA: TGTGCCAGCACCAAACAGGGCCCAAACACTGAAGCTTTCTTT.

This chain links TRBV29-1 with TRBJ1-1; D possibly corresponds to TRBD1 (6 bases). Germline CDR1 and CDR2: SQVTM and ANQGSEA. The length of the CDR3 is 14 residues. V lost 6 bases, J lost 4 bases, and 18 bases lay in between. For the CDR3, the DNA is TGCAGCGTAGGGAACAGGGTGGGGAGCACTGAAGCTTTCTTT. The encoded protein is CSVGNRVGSTEAFF.